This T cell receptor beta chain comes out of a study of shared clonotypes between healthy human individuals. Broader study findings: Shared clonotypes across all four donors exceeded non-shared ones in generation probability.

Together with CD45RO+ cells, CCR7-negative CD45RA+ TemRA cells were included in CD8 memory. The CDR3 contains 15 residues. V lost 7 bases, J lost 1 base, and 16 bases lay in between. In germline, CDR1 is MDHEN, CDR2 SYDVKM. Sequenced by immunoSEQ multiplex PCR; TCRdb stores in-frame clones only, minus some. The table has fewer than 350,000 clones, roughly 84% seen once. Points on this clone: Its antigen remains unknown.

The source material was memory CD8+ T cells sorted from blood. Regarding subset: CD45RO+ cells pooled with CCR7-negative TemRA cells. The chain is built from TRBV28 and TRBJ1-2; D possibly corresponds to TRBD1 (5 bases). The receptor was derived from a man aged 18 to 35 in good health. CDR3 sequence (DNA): TGTGCCAGCACCGGAATGACAGAGTTTAACTATGGCTACACCTTC. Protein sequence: CASTGMTEFNYGYTF.